This T cell receptor (beta chain) came from a study of cytomegalovirus exposure and HLA in healthy donors. Study overall: When 350 to 500 donors were genotyped, 81% of them were found to fall in the Caucasian-associated ancestry cluster. Study results and limitations: Some highly shared sequence variants likely arose as a pipeline artifact.

Use of 60 Vbeta and 13 Jbeta primers characterized the PCR. This table comes from immunoSEQ multiplex PCR, and its TCRdb copy is limited to in-frame clones, with some not included. This table has about 100,000 clones, roughly 77% appearing once. A word on this clone: Antigen unknown.

Sequencing was done on a sample of PBMCs. The sequence derives from a woman aged 45-60 years in good health and CMV-seropositive.

The DNA of the CDR3 is TGCGCCAGCAGCCAAGATCGGGTTAGCGGGGGAGAGACCCAGTACTTC. It is translated as CASSQDRVSGGETQYF. The V and J genes are TRBV4-1 and TRBJ2-5, with TRBD2 identical over 9 bases. Germline lookup yields CDR1 MGHRA and CDR2 YSYEKL. Losses at the gene ends were 0 bases for V and 4 bases for J; bases not matched to a gene: 6. The CDR3 runs to 16 residues.